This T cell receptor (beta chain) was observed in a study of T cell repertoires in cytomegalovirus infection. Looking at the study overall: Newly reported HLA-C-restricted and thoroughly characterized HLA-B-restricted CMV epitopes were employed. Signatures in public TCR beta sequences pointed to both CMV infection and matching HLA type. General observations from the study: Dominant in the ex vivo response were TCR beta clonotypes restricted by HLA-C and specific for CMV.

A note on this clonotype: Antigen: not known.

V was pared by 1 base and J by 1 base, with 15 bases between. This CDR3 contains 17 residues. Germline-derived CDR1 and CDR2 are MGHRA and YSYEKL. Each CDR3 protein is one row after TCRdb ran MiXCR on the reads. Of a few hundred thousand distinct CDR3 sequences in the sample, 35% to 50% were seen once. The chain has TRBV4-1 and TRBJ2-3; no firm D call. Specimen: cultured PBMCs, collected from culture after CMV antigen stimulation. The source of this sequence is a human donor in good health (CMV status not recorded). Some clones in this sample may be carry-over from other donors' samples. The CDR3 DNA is TGCGCCAGCAGCCAAGTGGGGAATCCTGGGCGCACAGATACGCAGTATTTT. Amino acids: CASSQVGNPGRTDTQYF.